The rows below give T cell receptor beta chains drawn from one sample of a study of blood T cell repertoires in COVID-19. The repertoire was sequenced with immunoSEQ multiplex PCR; TCRdb's copy has only in-frame clones and lacks some. The sample records 95,000 to 100,000 clones, approximately 90% being singletons. Specimen: peripheral blood. The receptor source for this set is a middle-aged man with acute or convalescent COVID-19. The CDR3 runs from the conserved cysteine through the conserved F or W. Fields, in order: CDR3 length, V gene, D gene, J gene, clone size, CDR3 protein, CDR3 DNA. D genes are given only for firm matches. For some rows the clone size is stated as once, few or many, or as a class when expanded; others skip it.

len: 14
v_gene: TRBV6-1
d_gene: -
j_gene: TRBJ1-2
abundance: -
CDR3aa: CASSESGPGNGYTF
CDR3nt: TGTGCCAGCAGTGAAAGCGGCCCCGGGAATGGCTACACCTTC

len: 12
v_gene: TRBV6-5
d_gene: TRBD1
j_gene: TRBJ1-6
abundance: -
CDR3aa: CASSTLTGGDNF
CDR3nt: TGTGCCAGCAGTACTCTGACAGGGGGCGATAACTTT

len: 15
v_gene: TRBV3-1/TRBV3-2
d_gene: -
j_gene: TRBJ1-1
abundance: -
CDR3aa: CASSQEGVVNTEAFF
CDR3nt: TGTGCCAGCAGCCAAGAGGGCGTAGTGAACACTGAAGCTTTCTTT

len: 14
v_gene: TRBV11-2
d_gene: -
j_gene: TRBJ1-2
abundance: -
CDR3aa: CASSLTRGIYGYTF
CDR3nt: TGTGCCAGCAGCCTCACACGGGGGATATATGGCTACACCTTC

len: 14
v_gene: TRBV5-4
d_gene: -
j_gene: TRBJ1-1
abundance: -
CDR3aa: CASSKQGSGTEAFF
CDR3nt: TGTGCCAGCAGCAAACAGGGCTCAGGAACTGAAGCTTTCTTT

len: 14
v_gene: TRBV9
d_gene: TRBD1
j_gene: TRBJ1-2
abundance: -
CDR3aa: CASSVDRGRDGYTF
CDR3nt: TGTGCCAGCAGCGTGGACAGGGGAAGGGATGGCTACACCTTC

len: 14
v_gene: TRBV5-4
d_gene: -
j_gene: TRBJ1-4
abundance: once
CDR3aa: CASSLRGAGEKLFF
CDR3nt: TGTGCCAGCAGCTTACGGGGGGCCGGCGAAAAACTGTTTTTT

len: 16
v_gene: TRBV6-4
d_gene: TRBD1
j_gene: TRBJ1-6
abundance: -
CDR3aa: CASSDSPGQCNSPLHF
CDR3nt: TGTGCCAGCAGTGACTCGCCGGGACAGTGTAATTCACCCCTCCACTTT

len: 13
v_gene: TRBV6-5
d_gene: -
j_gene: TRBJ1-5
abundance: once
CDR3aa: CASKQRQGQPQHF
CDR3nt: TGTGCCAGCAAACAGCGTCAGGGTCAGCCCCAGCATTTT

len: 15
v_gene: TRBV3-1/TRBV3-2
d_gene: -
j_gene: TRBJ1-5
abundance: few
CDR3aa: CASSQGWGGNQPQHF
CDR3nt: TGTGCCAGCAGCCAAGGATGGGGGGGCAATCAGCCCCAGCATTTT

len: 14
v_gene: TRBV6-6
d_gene: TRBD2
j_gene: TRBJ2-1
abundance: -
CDR3aa: CASINPNGGYEQFF
CDR3nt: TGTGCCAGCATCAACCCCAACGGGGGGTATGAGCAGTTCTTC

len: 15
v_gene: TRBV18
d_gene: -
j_gene: TRBJ2-7
abundance: -
CDR3aa: CASSLTGRGIHEQYF
CDR3nt: TGTGCCAGCTCACTTACCGGCCGAGGGATACACGAGCAGTACTTC

len: 15
v_gene: TRBV9
d_gene: -
j_gene: TRBJ2-7
abundance: -
CDR3aa: CASSVDQIGSYEQYF
CDR3nt: TGTGCCAGCAGCGTAGATCAAATCGGCTCCTACGAGCAGTACTTC

len: 14
v_gene: TRBV19
d_gene: TRBD2
j_gene: TRBJ2-5
abundance: -
CDR3aa: CASSMGLAWETQYF
CDR3nt: TGTGCCAGTAGTATGGGACTAGCGTGGGAGACCCAGTACTTC

len: 13
v_gene: TRBV7-2
d_gene: TRBD1
j_gene: TRBJ2-7
abundance: -
CDR3aa: CASSRDRWGEQYF
CDR3nt: TGTGCCAGCAGCCGGGACAGGTGGGGCGAGCAGTACTTC

len: 14
v_gene: TRBV18
d_gene: TRBD1
j_gene: TRBJ1-1
abundance: -
CDR3aa: CASSPGQRGTEAFF
CDR3nt: TGTGCCAGCTCACCGGGACAGAGAGGCACTGAAGCTTTCTTT

len: 15
v_gene: TRBV28
d_gene: TRBD1
j_gene: TRBJ2-5
abundance: -
CDR3aa: CASSPGQGIQETQYF
CDR3nt: TGTGCCAGCAGTCCTGGACAGGGGATCCAAGAGACCCAGTACTTC

len: 14
v_gene: TRBV14
d_gene: -
j_gene: TRBJ2-2
abundance: few
CDR3aa: CASSQDPGPRGLFF
CDR3nt: TGTGCCAGCAGCCAAGACCCAGGACCTCGGGGGCTGTTTTTT

len: 13
v_gene: TRBV5-1
d_gene: -
j_gene: TRBJ2-7
abundance: -
CDR3aa: CASREQDSYEQYF
CDR3nt: TGCGCCAGCCGTGAACAGGATTCGTACGAGCAGTACTTC

len: 13
v_gene: TRBV7-2
d_gene: -
j_gene: TRBJ2-5
abundance: -
CDR3aa: CASSFQGGETQYF
CDR3nt: TGTGCCAGCAGCTTTCAGGGTGGCGAGACCCAGTACTTC

len: 15
v_gene: TRBV5-6
d_gene: -
j_gene: TRBJ1-3
abundance: -
CDR3aa: CASSPGGSSGNTIYF
CDR3nt: TGTGCCAGCAGCCCCGGGGGGTCGTCAGGAAACACCATATATTTT

len: 13
v_gene: TRBV2
d_gene: -
j_gene: TRBJ1-1
abundance: -
CDR3aa: CASIGQGDTEAFF
CDR3nt: TGTGCCAGCATCGGGCAGGGCGACACTGAAGCTTTCTTT

len: 14
v_gene: TRBV11-2
d_gene: -
j_gene: TRBJ1-2
abundance: -
CDR3aa: CASSSKQVNYGYTF
CDR3nt: TGTGCCAGCAGCTCGAAACAGGTGAACTATGGCTACACCTTC

len: 15
v_gene: TRBV6-5
d_gene: TRBD1
j_gene: TRBJ1-6
abundance: -
CDR3aa: CASSTPGQHNSPLHF
CDR3nt: TGTGCCAGCAGTACTCCGGGACAGCATAATTCACCCCTCCACTTT

len: 13
v_gene: TRBV16
d_gene: -
j_gene: TRBJ1-1
abundance: -
CDR3aa: CASSQRGSTEAFF
CDR3nt: TGTGCCAGCAGCCAAAGGGGAAGCACTGAAGCTTTCTTT

len: 15
v_gene: TRBV7-9
d_gene: -
j_gene: TRBJ1-6
abundance: -
CDR3aa: CASSRDSIYNSPLHF
CDR3nt: TGTGCCAGCAGCCGCGACTCGATTTATAATTCACCCCTCCACTTT

len: 14
v_gene: TRBV3-1/TRBV3-2
d_gene: -
j_gene: TRBJ2-3
abundance: -
CDR3aa: CASSQGRVTDTQYF
CDR3nt: TGTGCCAGCAGCCAAGGACGGGTTACAGATACGCAGTATTTT

len: 16
v_gene: TRBV5-4
d_gene: TRBD1
j_gene: TRBJ1-1
abundance: -
CDR3aa: CASSLGDRGRRTEAFF
CDR3nt: TGTGCCAGCAGCTTGGGGGACAGGGGGCGTCGTACTGAAGCTTTCTTT

len: 15
v_gene: TRBV4-3
d_gene: -
j_gene: TRBJ1-1
abundance: -
CDR3aa: CASSQVTGPGTEAFF
CDR3nt: TGCGCCAGCAGCCAAGTTACAGGGCCTGGCACTGAAGCTTTCTTT

len: 16
v_gene: TRBV7-9
d_gene: TRBD1
j_gene: TRBJ2-7
abundance: -
CDR3aa: CASSSNPGQGIYEQYF
CDR3nt: TGTGCCAGCAGCTCTAACCCGGGACAGGGGATCTACGAGCAGTACTTC

len: 16
v_gene: TRBV7-3
d_gene: TRBD1
j_gene: TRBJ2-5
abundance: -
CDR3aa: CASSLIGTGSVETQYF
CDR3nt: TGTGCCAGCAGCTTAATCGGGACAGGGTCAGTCGAGACCCAGTACTTC

len: 18
v_gene: TRBV11-2
d_gene: TRBD1
j_gene: TRBJ2-5
abundance: -
CDR3aa: CASSRGGRQGREQETQYF
CDR3nt: TGTGCCAGCAGCCGTGGGGGGAGACAGGGGAGAGAACAAGAGACCCAGTACTTC

len: 13
v_gene: TRBV5-6
d_gene: TRBD2
j_gene: TRBJ2-1
abundance: -
CDR3aa: CATRPGGLDEQFF
CDR3nt: TGTGCCACCCGCCCGGGGGGGCTAGATGAGCAGTTCTTC

len: 14
v_gene: TRBV7-9
d_gene: -
j_gene: TRBJ2-7
abundance: -
CDR3aa: CASTLTAPSYEQYF
CDR3nt: TGTGCCAGCACCCTGACAGCCCCTTCCTACGAGCAGTACTTC

len: 12
v_gene: TRBV5-4
d_gene: -
j_gene: TRBJ2-7
abundance: -
CDR3aa: CASSPDNYEQYF
CDR3nt: TGTGCCAGCAGCCCCGACAACTACGAGCAGTACTTC

len: 14
v_gene: TRBV18
d_gene: TRBD1
j_gene: TRBJ1-6
abundance: -
CDR3aa: CASSHTGGNSPLHF
CDR3nt: TGTGCCAGCTCACACACAGGGGGAAATTCACCCCTCCACTTT

len: 12
v_gene: TRBV21-1
d_gene: -
j_gene: TRBJ2-2
abundance: once
CDR3aa: CATPPGTGELFF
CDR3nt: TGTGCAACCCCCCCGGGAACCGGGGAGCTGTTTTTT

len: 16
v_gene: TRBV7-2
d_gene: TRBD2
j_gene: TRBJ2-1
abundance: -
CDR3aa: CASSPHLGSGDNEQFF
CDR3nt: TGTGCCAGCAGCCCCCATCTTGGTAGCGGGGACAATGAGCAGTTCTTC

len: 15
v_gene: TRBV4-2
d_gene: TRBD1
j_gene: TRBJ1-6
abundance: -
CDR3aa: CASSRGTGLNSPLHF
CDR3nt: TGTGCCAGCAGCCGAGGGACAGGTCTGAATTCACCCCTCCACTTT

len: 17
v_gene: TRBV19
d_gene: TRBD2
j_gene: TRBJ2-2
abundance: -
CDR3aa: CASSIDASGGRTGELFF
CDR3nt: TGTGCCAGTAGTATAGATGCTAGCGGGGGGAGGACCGGGGAGCTGTTTTTT

len: 14
v_gene: TRBV9
d_gene: -
j_gene: TRBJ1-1
abundance: -
CDR3aa: CASSVLGENTEAFF
CDR3nt: TGTGCCAGCAGCGTACTCGGAGAGAACACTGAAGCTTTCTTT

len: 14
v_gene: TRBV7-2
d_gene: -
j_gene: TRBJ1-2
abundance: -
CDR3aa: CASSPIGVDYGYTF
CDR3nt: TGTGCCAGCAGCCCCATAGGGGTCGACTATGGCTACACCTTC

len: 13
v_gene: TRBV2
d_gene: TRBD2
j_gene: TRBJ2-4
abundance: once
CDR3aa: CASVAGGLDIQYF
CDR3nt: TGTGCCAGCGTAGCGGGGGGGCTGGACATTCAGTACTTC

len: 15
v_gene: TRBV19
d_gene: TRBD1
j_gene: TRBJ1-1
abundance: -
CDR3aa: CASSTTGTGGTEAFF
CDR3nt: TGTGCCAGTAGTACCACCGGGACAGGGGGCACTGAAGCTTTCTTT

len: 14
v_gene: TRBV20-1
d_gene: TRBD2
j_gene: TRBJ2-2
abundance: many
CDR3aa: CSASRGGRTGELFF
CDR3nt: TGCAGTGCTAGTCGGGGGGGCCGTACCGGGGAGCTGTTTTTT

len: 12
v_gene: TRBV11-2
d_gene: -
j_gene: TRBJ1-2
abundance: -
CDR3aa: CASSLWGGRYTF
CDR3nt: TGTGCCAGCAGCTTATGGGGGGGAAGATACACCTTC

len: 13
v_gene: TRBV7-2
d_gene: TRBD1
j_gene: TRBJ1-5
abundance: -
CDR3aa: CASSTGVAQPQHF
CDR3nt: TGTGCCAGCAGCACAGGGGTGGCTCAGCCCCAGCATTTT

len: 11
v_gene: TRBV6-5
d_gene: -
j_gene: TRBJ2-1
abundance: -
CDR3aa: CAGKQGKEQFF
CDR3nt: TGTGCCGGGAAACAGGGTAAGGAGCAGTTCTTC

len: 15
v_gene: TRBV19
d_gene: -
j_gene: TRBJ2-1
abundance: -
CDR3aa: CASSIDERASNEQFF
CDR3nt: TGTGCCAGTAGTATAGATGAACGCGCCTCCAATGAGCAGTTCTTC

len: 15
v_gene: TRBV10-3
d_gene: TRBD1
j_gene: TRBJ1-6
abundance: -
CDR3aa: CAIRAGQGNNSPLHF
CDR3nt: TGTGCCATCAGGGCGGGACAGGGGAATAATTCACCCCTCCACTTT

len: 13
v_gene: TRBV5-1
d_gene: -
j_gene: TRBJ2-7
abundance: -
CDR3aa: CASSLTGYNEQYF
CDR3nt: TGCGCCAGCAGCTTAACAGGGTACAACGAGCAGTACTTC

len: 12
v_gene: TRBV12-3/TRBV12-4
d_gene: -
j_gene: TRBJ2-7
abundance: -
CDR3aa: CASSLGFGEQYF
CDR3nt: TGTGCCAGCAGTTTAGGGTTCGGCGAGCAGTACTTC

len: 12
v_gene: TRBV5-5
d_gene: TRBD1
j_gene: TRBJ1-1
abundance: once
CDR3aa: CASSLGQGSSFF
CDR3nt: TGTGCCAGCAGCTTAGGACAGGGATCGTCTTTCTTT

len: 13
v_gene: TRBV7-9
d_gene: -
j_gene: TRBJ1-1
abundance: once
CDR3aa: CASSPRVNTEAFF
CDR3nt: TGTGCCAGCAGCCCCCGCGTGAACACTGAAGCTTTCTTT

len: 15
v_gene: TRBV4-1
d_gene: TRBD2
j_gene: TRBJ2-7
abundance: -
CDR3aa: CASSATSGGWAGQYF
CDR3nt: TGCGCCAGCAGCGCTACTAGCGGGGGTTGGGCCGGGCAGTACTTC